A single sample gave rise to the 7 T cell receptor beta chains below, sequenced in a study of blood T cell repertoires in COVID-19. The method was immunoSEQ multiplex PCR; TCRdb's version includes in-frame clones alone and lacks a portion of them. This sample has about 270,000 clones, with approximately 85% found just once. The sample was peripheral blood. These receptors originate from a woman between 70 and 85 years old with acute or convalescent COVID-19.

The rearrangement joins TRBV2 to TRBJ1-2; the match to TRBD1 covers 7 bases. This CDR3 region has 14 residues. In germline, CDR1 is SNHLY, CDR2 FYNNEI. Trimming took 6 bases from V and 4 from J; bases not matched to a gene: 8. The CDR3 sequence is CASSAGTDAYGYTF. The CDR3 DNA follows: TGTGCCAGCAGCGCCGGGACAGATGCCTATGGCTACACCTTC.

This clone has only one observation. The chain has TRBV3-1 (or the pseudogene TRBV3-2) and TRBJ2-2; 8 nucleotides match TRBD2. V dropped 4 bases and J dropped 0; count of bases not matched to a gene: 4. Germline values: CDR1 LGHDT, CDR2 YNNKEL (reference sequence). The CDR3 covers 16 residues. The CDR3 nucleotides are TGTGCCAGCAGCCTCCGGGGGGGGTCGAACACCGGGGAGCTGTTTTTT. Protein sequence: CASSLRGGSNTGELFF.

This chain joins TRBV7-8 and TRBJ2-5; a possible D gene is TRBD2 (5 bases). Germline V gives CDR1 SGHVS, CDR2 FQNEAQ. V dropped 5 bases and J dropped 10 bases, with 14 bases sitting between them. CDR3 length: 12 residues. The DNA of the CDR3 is TGTGCCAGCAGCCCTGAGGGAGACTTCCAGTACTTC. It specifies CASSPEGDFQYF.

CDR3 in amino acids: CASSPPGFRDGYTF. The DNA for the CDR3 is TGTGCCAGCAGCCCCCCAGGGTTTCGCGATGGCTACACCTTC. V gene TRBV7-9 combines with J gene TRBJ1-2; possible D gene TRBD1, 5 bases. CDR3 length: 14 amino acids. With 5 bases removed from V and 6 bases from J, the gap between germline ends came to 16 bases. Germline CDR1 reads SEHNR; CDR2 reads FQNEAQ (reference sequence).

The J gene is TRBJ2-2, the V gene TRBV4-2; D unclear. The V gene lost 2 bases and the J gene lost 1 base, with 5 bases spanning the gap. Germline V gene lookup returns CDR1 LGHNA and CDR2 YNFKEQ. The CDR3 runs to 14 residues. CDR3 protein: CASSQTQNTGELFF. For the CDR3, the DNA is TGTGCCAGCAGCCAAACACAGAACACCGGGGAGCTGTTTTTT.

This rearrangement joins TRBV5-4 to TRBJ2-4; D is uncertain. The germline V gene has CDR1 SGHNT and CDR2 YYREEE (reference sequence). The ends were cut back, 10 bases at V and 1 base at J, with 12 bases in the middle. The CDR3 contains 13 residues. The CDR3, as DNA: TGTGCCCTCGCCTCGCGTGCCAAAAACATTCAGTACTTC. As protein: CALASRAKNIQYF.

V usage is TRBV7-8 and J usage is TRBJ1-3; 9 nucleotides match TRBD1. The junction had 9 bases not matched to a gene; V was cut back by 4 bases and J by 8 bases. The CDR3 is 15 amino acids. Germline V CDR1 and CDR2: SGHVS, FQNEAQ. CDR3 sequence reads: CASSSRTGVWDTIYF. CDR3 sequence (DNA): TGTGCCAGCAGCTCCCGGACAGGGGTGTGGGACACCATATATTTT.